The rows below give T cell receptor beta chains drawn from one sample of a study of T cell changes during pregnancy in multiple sclerosis. TCRdb keeps only in-frame clones here, not all; method: immunoSEQ multiplex PCR. The sample has 110,000 or so clones, over 85% seen once. This sample comprised peripheral blood, obtained before pregnancy. These receptors were obtained from a female donor with multiple sclerosis, enrolled in a pregnancy study. The CDR3 runs from the conserved cysteine through the conserved F or W. D genes are given only for firm matches. Size is stated for part of the rows, as once, few or many counts, or as a class when the clone is expanded.

>16|TRBD1|TRBJ1-6|TRBV4-2|-
CASSQEGSGQNSPLHF
TGTGCCAGCAGCCAAGAGGGGTCGGGACAGAATTCACCCCTCCACTTT
>16|TRBD1|TRBJ1-2|TRBV19|-
CASTPGQGEINYGYTF
TGTGCCAGTACCCCCGGACAGGGTGAAATTAACTATGGCTACACCTTC
>16|TRBD1|TRBJ1-2|TRBV6-6|-
CASSRAGGKLVPGYTF
TGTGCCAGCAGTAGGGCAGGGGGAAAGCTTGTTCCTGGCTACACCTTC
>19|TRBD1|TRBJ1-4|TRBV4-2|-
CASSQVPGTGRTEGEKLFF
TGTGCCAGCAGCCAAGTGCCAGGGACAGGGCGAACGGAAGGTGAAAAACTGTTTTTT
>14|TRBD2|TRBJ2-5|TRBV9|-
CASSVLAGEKTQYF
TGTGCCAGCAGCGTCCTAGCGGGGGAGAAGACCCAGTACTTC
>14|TRBD1|TRBJ1-1|TRBV28|-
CASSPGGRDTEAFF
TGTGCCAGCAGTCCAGGGGGCAGGGACACTGAAGCTTTCTTT
>15|-|TRBJ2-1|TRBV27|-
CASSPEVMGGNEQFF
TGTGCCAGCAGCCCAGAGGTGATGGGGGGCAATGAGCAGTTCTTC
>15|-|TRBJ2-7|TRBV6-5|-
CASSYSRAGNYEQYF
TGTGCCAGCAGTTACTCCCGAGCAGGGAACTACGAGCAGTACTTC
>13|-|TRBJ1-1|TRBV29-1|-
CSVGNRAGTEAFF
TGCAGCGTTGGGAACAGGGCGGGCACTGAAGCTTTCTTT
>17|TRBD1|TRBJ1-5|TRBV19|-
CASSPRPGTGGNQPQHF
TGTGCCAGTAGTCCTCGCCCCGGGACAGGGGGGAATCAGCCCCAGCATTTT
>13|-|TRBJ2-7|TRBV11-2|-
CASSFGLSDEQYF
TGTGCCAGCAGCTTCGGACTGTCAGACGAGCAGTACTTC
>11|-|TRBJ1-1|TRBV6-1|once
CASFKNTEAFF
TGTGCCAGCTTTAAGAACACTGAAGCTTTCTTT
>14|TRBD2|TRBJ2-7|TRBV9|-
CASSGGGLQDKQYF
TGTGCCAGCAGCGGGGGGGGACTGCAGGATAAGCAGTACTTC